Below are 29 T cell receptor beta chains sequenced from a single sample in a study of control samples from healthy donors and cancer patients. Assay used: immunoSEQ multiplex PCR; TCRdb lists only in-frame clones, some missing. The sample has some 130,000 clones, about 93% seen once. The sample comprised PBMCs. These receptors were collected from a man aged 50-59 years with head and neck cancer.

The V gene is TRBV25-1, the J gene TRBJ1-1; no firm D call. CDR1 is MGHDK and CDR2 is SYGVNS in the germline V gene. This CDR3 is built from 12 residues. Trimming left V 5 bases short and J 10 bases short, with 14 bases between. CDR3 nucleotides: TGTGCCAGCAGTCCCGGGATCCTGGGAGCTTTCTTT. This encodes CASSPGILGAFF.

J is TRBJ1-5 and V is TRBV6-5; 12 nucleotides agree with TRBD1. Germline V gene data show CDR1 as MNHEY and CDR2 as SVGAGI. With 6 bases clipped from V and 6 bases from J, the junction kept 3 bases outside the gene matches. The CDR3 is 14 amino acids. This chain's CDR3 is CASRGTGGLQPQHF. For the CDR3, the DNA is TGTGCCAGCAGGGGGACAGGGGGCCTTCAGCCCCAGCATTTT.

The rearrangement links TRBV6-6 to TRBJ2-3; 9 bases are shared with TRBD1. V lost 6 bases and J lost 1; bases outside the gene matches: 5. The CDR3 sequence is 15 residues long. Germline values: CDR1 MNHNY, CDR2 SVGAGI (reference sequence). CDR3 protein: CASSETGGGTDTQYF. The CDR3 DNA follows: TGTGCCAGCAGCGAAACAGGGGGCGGCACAGATACGCAGTATTTT.

This chain joins TRBV10-1 and TRBJ2-7; possibly TRBD2 for D (6 bases). The CDR3 covers 9 residues. Trimming cost V 11 bases and J 7 bases, with 9 bases left between them. CDR1 and CDR2 (germline): WNHNN, SYGVQD (reference sequence). The CDR3 reads CAGGAEQYF. In DNA form, the CDR3 reads TGCGCCGGAGGGGCAGAGCAGTACTTC.

This chain uses TRBV7-2 with TRBJ1-2; D unresolved. The CDR3 covers 11 residues. The germline CDR1 and CDR2 sequences are SGHTA and FQGNSA. V lost 7 bases and J lost 10, with 13 bases in between. This CDR3 reads CASTLGIDYTF. The CDR3 nucleotides read TGTGCCAGCACCCTCGGGATCGACTACACCTTC. The whole variable domain, filled in from reference TRBV7-2 and TRBJ1-2, reads GAGVSQSPSNKVTEKGKDVELRCDPISGHTALYWYRQSLGQGLEFLIYFQGNSAPDKSGLPSDRFSAERTGGSVSTLTIQRTQQEDSAVYLCASTLGIDYTFGSGTRLTVV.

For the CDR3, the DNA is TGTGCCATCAGTGATGGAGGGTATAATGGCTACACCTTC. Translated, it gives CAISDGGYNGYTF. This chain connects TRBV10-3 to TRBJ1-2; D is unclear. There are 13 residues in the CDR3. Per germline, CDR1 ENHRY and CDR2 SYGVKD. V was pared by 3 bases and J by 6 bases, with 11 bases between.

This chain joins TRBV19 and TRBJ2-2; D gene ambiguous. The CDR3 loop spans 10 amino acids. Germline CDR1 and CDR2: LNHDA and SQIVND (reference sequence). V dropped 8 bases and J dropped 7 bases, with 5 bases sitting between them. The CDR3 loop is CASEFGELFF. The CDR3 coding sequence is TGTGCCAGTGAGTTCGGGGAGCTGTTTTTT.

The J gene is TRBJ2-2, the V gene TRBV6-5, with TRBD2 identical over 11 bases. V lost 4 bases, J lost 9 bases, and 4 bases stayed unmatched. The germline V gene encodes CDR1 MNHEY and CDR2 SVGAGI. This CDR3 is 14 amino acids long. The CDR3, as DNA: TGTGCCAGCAGTTCCGGGACTAGCGGCCGGGAGCTGTTTTTT. Amino acid sequence: CASSSGTSGRELFF.

This chain uses TRBV6-5 with TRBJ2-1; 7 positions agree with TRBD1. CDR1 and CDR2 (germline): MNHEY, SVGAGI. The CDR3 extends over 15 amino acids. The V and J ends lost 0 bases and 6 bases, in that order; junction bases with no gene match: 5. The CDR3 coding sequence is TGTGCCAGCAGTTACTCGTGGACAGGAACCAATGAGCAGTTCTTC. This sequence encodes CASSYSWTGTNEQFF.

The genes are TRBV25-1 and TRBJ2-1; D unresolved. Germline lookup yields CDR1 MGHDK and CDR2 SYGVNS. The CDR3 is 16 residues long. V lost 3 bases, J lost 4 bases, and 16 bases lay in between. The CDR3 sequence is CASSDPGPRRYNEQFF. Written as DNA, the CDR3 is TGTGCCAGCAGTGACCCGGGCCCGCGGCGGTACAATGAGCAGTTCTTC. The complete variable domain, with remaining parts taken from reference TRBV25-1 and TRBJ2-1, reads EADIYQTPRYLVIGTGKKITLECSQTMGHDKMYWYQQDPGMELHLIHYSYGVNSTEKGDLSSESTVSRIRTEHFPLTLESARPSHTSQYLCASSDPGPRRYNEQFFGPGTRLTVL.

The rearrangement uses TRBV18 and TRBJ2-3; 12 bases agree with TRBD2. This CDR3 has 14 residues. Germline lookup yields CDR1 KGHSH and CDR2 LQKENI. With 8 bases clipped from V and 1 base from J, the junction kept 1 base outside the gene matches. CDR3 sequence: CASRLAGGTDTQYF. The CDR3 DNA reads TGTGCCAGCCGACTAGCGGGGGGCACAGATACGCAGTATTTT.

The chain joins TRBV5-6 to TRBJ1-6, with D uncertain. CDR3 length: 14 residues. Germline V CDR1 and CDR2: SGHDT, YYEEEE. The germline V and J ends were trimmed by 2 bases and 7 bases, with 10 bases remaining between them. In nucleotides, the CDR3 is TGTGCCAGCAGCTTACAAGCGTCCAATTCACCCCTCCACTTT. This codes for CASSLQASNSPLHF.

This chain uses TRBV18 with TRBJ2-5; 12 nucleotides agree with TRBD2. The CDR3 has 16 residues. V was clipped by 3 bases and J by 9 bases; unmatched bases: 11. Germline-derived CDR1 and CDR2 are KGHSH and LQKENI. CDR3 nucleotide sequence: TGTGCCAGCTCACCCGCTAGGACTAGCGGGGAATCTGCCCAGTACTTC. It specifies CASSPARTSGESAQYF.

The rearrangement uses TRBV6-5 and TRBJ2-7; D not resolved. V lost 2 bases and J lost 3, with 8 bases in between. Germline-derived CDR1 and CDR2 are MNHEY and SVGAGI. There are 13 residues in the CDR3. CDR3 loop: CASSYGPHYEQYF. For the CDR3, the DNA is TGTGCCAGCAGTTACGGGCCACACTACGAGCAGTACTTC.

This chain uses TRBV2 with TRBJ1-1; a weak D match, TRBD1 (5 bases). The germline gives CDR1 SNHLY, CDR2 FYNNEI. The CDR3 is made up of 16 amino acids. Deletions cut 5 bases from V and 4 bases from J, with 20 bases between. In DNA form, the CDR3 reads TGTGCCAGCAGTCGCACAATACAGGAATTGGCCACTGAAGCTTTCTTT. Protein sequence: CASSRTIQELATEAFF.

Remarks on this clone: This specimen includes other DNA sequences encoding the same CDR3. CDR3 region: CASSLRTGDTEAFF. The CDR3 coding sequence is TGCGCCAGCAGCCTCAGGACAGGGGACACTGAAGCTTTCTTT. J is TRBJ1-1 and V is TRBV5-1; TRBD1 agrees at 9 bases. CDR3 length: 14 residues. Trimming cost V 4 bases and J 3 bases; bases outside gene matches: 4. Germline V lookup: CDR1 SGHRS, CDR2 YFSETQ.

V gene TRBV5-1 combines with J gene TRBJ2-3; 9 nucleotides line up with TRBD2. CDR1 is SGHRS, CDR2 YFSETQ, per germline. J was trimmed by 2 bases and V by 0 bases; bases with no gene match: 7. This CDR3 region has 17 residues. CDR3 nucleotides: TGCGCCAGCAGCTTGGCCGTGCTAGCGGGGATCACAGATACGCAGTATTTT. Translating gives CASSLAVLAGITDTQYF.

This sequence joins TRBV7-6 and TRBJ2-1, with 7 nucleotides matching TRBD1. CDR3 size: 15 residues. Trimming took 6 bases from V and 7 from J; bases not matched to a gene: 12. The germline gives CDR1 SGHVS, CDR2 FNYEAQ. The CDR3 loop is CASSLEFPQGNEQFF. As DNA, the CDR3 is TGTGCCAGCAGTTTGGAGTTTCCACAGGGGAATGAGCAGTTCTTC.

The count of this clone is one. The chain links TRBV30 to TRBJ1-1; weak D call: TRBD1 (5 bases). Germline values: CDR1 GTSNPN, CDR2 SVGIG (reference sequence). CDR3 size: 12 residues. V lost 4 bases, J lost 5 bases, and 11 bases lay in between. The CDR3 DNA reads as TGTGCCTGGACCCAGTGGGGGACTGAAGCTTTCTTT. Its protein is CAWTQWGTEAFF.

This chain uses TRBV11-2 with TRBJ2-1, with D perhaps given as TRBD1 or TRBD2 (5 bases each). CDR1 is SGHAT, CDR2 FQNNGV, per germline. V was trimmed by 5 bases and J by 10 bases, leaving 15 bases between them. The CDR3 length is 13 residues. The CDR3: CASSTIGDGEQFF. In DNA form, the CDR3 reads TGTGCCAGCAGCACCATCGGGGACGGCGAGCAGTTCTTC. Filled out from reference TRBV11-2 and TRBJ2-1, the complete variable domain reads EAGVAQSPRYKIIEKRQSVAFWCNPISGHATLYWYQQILGQGPKLLIQFQNNGVVDDSQLPKDRFSAERLKGVDSTLKIQPAKLEDSAVYLCASSTIGDGEQFFGPGTRLTVL.

The rearrangement links TRBV5-3 to TRBJ1-4; D is unresolved. TRBV5-3 is an open reading frame, and its role is uncertain. Trimming shortened V by 8 bases and J by 1 base, and 12 bases separated the two germline ends. The CDR3 consists of 14 residues. The CDR3 region has the DNA TGTGCCAGGGGCCCTTCCTTAACTAATGAAAAACTGTTTTTT. Encoded protein: CARGPSLTNEKLFF.

The chain is built from TRBV2 and TRBJ1-2; 12 nucleotides line up with TRBD1. The germline V gene encodes CDR1 SNHLY and CDR2 FYNNEI. The CDR3 has 15 residues. The trim removed 6 bases at V and 8 bases at J, leaving 10 bases unmatched. The CDR3 protein is CASSPRGTGGFGYTF. CDR3 DNA: TGTGCCAGCAGCCCCCGGGGGACAGGGGGCTTCGGCTACACCTTC.

The chain combines TRBV28 with TRBJ2-1, with TRBD1 identical over 7 bases. Unmatched junction bases numbered 9, after V lost 10 bases and J lost 6 bases. Looked up from germline, CDR1 is MDHEN and CDR2 is SYDVKM. The length of the CDR3 is 13 residues. The CDR3 region has the DNA TGTGCCATCACAGGGGAGTTCGGCAATGAGCAGTTCTTC. It is translated as CAITGEFGNEQFF.

V is TRBV6-6 and J is TRBJ2-7; 8 nucleotides match TRBD2. V dropped 8 bases and J dropped 2; count of bases not matched to a gene: 5. The CDR3 contains 13 residues. Germline CDR1 MNHNY, CDR2 SVGAGI (reference sequence). The CDR3 is CASRGGTAYEQYF. The CDR3 DNA follows: TGTGCCAGCCGCGGGGGGACGGCCTACGAGCAGTACTTC.

The chain has TRBV27 and TRBJ2-7, with D maybe TRBD1 (6 bases). The CDR3 sequence is 16 residues long. Looked up from germline, CDR1 is MNHEY and CDR2 is SMNVEV (reference sequence). Trimming shortened V by 3 bases and J by 5 bases, and 20 bases separated the two germline ends. CDR3 region: CASSFRPARRGNEQYF. CDR3 coding DNA: TGTGCCAGCAGTTTTCGACCCGCGCGCAGGGGAAACGAGCAGTACTTC.

This clone came up once. The CDR3 protein is CATQGGGSGNTIYF. Here the CDR3 DNA reads TGCGCAACCCAGGGGGGGGGCTCTGGAAACACCATATATTTT. The chain carries TRBV10-1 and TRBJ1-3; 7 bases fit TRBD1. The length of the CDR3 is 14 residues. Germline CDR1 is WNHNN and CDR2 is SYGVQD (reference sequence).

This clone was picked up a small number of times. The J gene is TRBJ2-1, the V gene TRBV19; D ambiguous. CDR1 is LNHDA and CDR2 is SQIVND in the germline V gene (reference sequence). The CDR3 spans 14 residues. V lost 9 bases to trimming and J lost 0 bases, with 12 bases between them. The CDR3 reads CASRSSSSYNEQFF. As DNA, the CDR3 is TGTGCCAGCCGTAGCTCAAGCTCCTACAATGAGCAGTTCTTC.

This chain links TRBV5-1 with TRBJ1-3; D might be TRBD1 (5 bases). CDR1 and CDR2 (germline): SGHRS, YFSETQ. Trimming cost V 4 bases and J 0 bases, with 14 bases left between them. The CDR3 is 16 residues long. The CDR3 spells CASSGGTGNSGNTIYF. The CDR3 coding sequence is TGCGCCAGCAGCGGGGGGACGGGGAACTCTGGAAACACCATATATTTT.

A remark on this clone: One end of the junction does not line up with germline, which may come from a read error. The V and J genes are TRBV3-1 (or the pseudogene TRBV3-2) and TRBJ2-7; possibly TRBD1 for D (5 bases). CDR1 is LGHDT, CDR2 YNNKEL, per germline (reference sequence). The CDR3 totals 17 residues. CDR3 region: CTSSQEGVGASNHEQYF. The CDR3 DNA reads as TGTACCAGCAGCCAAGAAGGGGTTGGGGCTAGTAACCACGAGCAGTACTTC.